This T cell receptor (beta chain) was sequenced for a study of blood T cell repertoires in COVID-19. The wider study: PBMCs, B-cell-depleted T cells, or T cells provided the cDNA or gDNA that made up the material.

As processed by the authors: Estimation of nucleated cell counts was performed using reference gene primer amplification. Repertoires were generated with immunoSEQ multiplex PCR, while TCRdb's copy carries only in-frame clones and drops some. That table furnishes V, J and clone size, whereas the DNA furnished D and trimming. Seen here are about 210,000 clones, around nine tenths observed once, and the top ten hold roughly 0.7%. The clonotype originates from a middle-aged man with acute or convalescent COVID-19. Sequenced input: peripheral blood.

CDR3 coding DNA: TGTGCCAGCAGCTTCTATGGTAATTGGAAGGGAGTCTCTGGGGCCAACGTCCTGACTTTC. It is translated as CASSFYGNWKGVSGANVLTF. V usage is TRBV7-6 and J usage is TRBJ2-6, with D maybe TRBD2 (5 bases). The V end was cut by 3 bases, the J end by 0 bases, with 21 bases between. The CDR3 extends over 20 amino acids. Germline CDR1 and CDR2: SGHVS and FNYEAQ.